This paragraph reports one T cell receptor (beta chain). Its cognate antigen is unknown. Primers: 60 V beta forward and 13 J beta reverse. Method: immunoSEQ multiplex PCR; TCRdb's copy keeps in-frame clones and lacks some. The data contain approximately 99,000 clones, 75% to 90% of them singletons. This entry comes from a study of glioma-infiltrating T cells after dendritic cell vaccination. Broader study findings: TCR clonality showed no direct relationship with survival. Higher pretreatment TIL content predicted longer progression-free time and survival.

V was clipped by 6 bases and J by 9 bases, with 15 bases between them. This CDR3 region has 13 residues. Germline V gene sequence: CDR1 MNHNY, CDR2 SVGAGI (reference sequence). Time point of the sample: after dendritic cell vaccination, including at tumor progression/relapse. Blood PBMC samples: pre-vaccination, two weeks post third vaccination, and at tumor progression. The material sequenced was blood, taken after dendritic cell vaccination. The chain uses TRBV6-6 and TRBJ2-1, with a weak D call TRBD2 (6 bases). The TCR was taken from a human donor with glioblastoma. The chain's CDR3 is CASRTVLAGEQFF. The CDR3 DNA sequence: TGTGCCAGCAGGACGGTACTAGCAGGTGAGCAGTTCTTC.